A selection of T cell receptor beta chains follows, all from one sample in a study of cytomegalovirus exposure and HLA in healthy donors. Assay used: immunoSEQ multiplex PCR; TCRdb lists only in-frame clones, some missing. The sample holds approximately 54,000 clones, roughly 84% seen once. Sequenced input: PBMCs. The receptors originated from a woman in her late teens or twenties in good health and CMV-seronegative. Both conserved end residues are part of each CDR3. The order of the fields is J gene, D gene, clone size, V gene, CDR3 DNA, CDR3 protein. The D gene is left open where the match is weak. Clone size appears in some rows only: once, few, many, or a class for an expanded clone.

TRBJ2-7 NA NA TRBV7-9 TGTGCCAGCACAAGAGGGGGTTCTAATGGGGAGCAGTACTTC CASTRGGSNGEQYF
TRBJ2-5 TRBD1 once TRBV5-1 TGCGCCAGCAGCCGGGACAGCAGGCCGGGAGAGACCCAGTACTTC CASSRDSRPGETQYF
TRBJ2-3 TRBD2 NA TRBV6-1 TGTGCCGGCAGTGAACGAGCGGGAGCGGCAGATACGCAGTATTTT CAGSERAGAADTQYF
TRBJ2-3 NA NA TRBV11-3 TGTGCCAGCAGCCCCTACTCTGAAGATACGCAGTATTTT CASSPYSEDTQYF
TRBJ2-7 NA NA TRBV5-4 TGTGCCAGCAGCTTGGGAACCTCCCGCGACGAGCAGTACTTC CASSLGTSRDEQYF
TRBJ2-2 TRBD2 once TRBV25-1 TGTGCCAGCAGTGAATATCGGGGGGTCCGGAACGGGGAGCTGTTTTTT CASSEYRGVRNGELFF
TRBJ2-7 NA NA TRBV2 TGTGCCAGCAGTGAACCCTTCAGGGTCGAGCAGTACTTC CASSEPFRVEQYF
TRBJ2-5 TRBD2 NA TRBV10-3 TGTGCCATCAGTGACGGCGGGAGGGGGGAGGAGACCCAGTACTTC CAISDGGRGEETQYF
TRBJ2-7 TRBD2 NA TRBV5-1 TGCGCCAGCAGCTTGCGCCCTAGCGGGATCGAGCAGTACTTC CASSLRPSGIEQYF
TRBJ2-2 NA NA TRBV7-2 TGTGCCAGCAGCCATATACCTAGGACTACGAACACCGGGGAGCTGTTTTTT CASSHIPRTTNTGELFF
TRBJ1-2 NA NA TRBV9 TGTGCCAGCAGCTCCGGGACTAGTAACTATGGCTACACCTTC CASSSGTSNYGYTF
TRBJ1-5 NA NA TRBV27 TGTGCCAGCAGGCCGACAGCCGGAAGGAATCAGCCCCAGCATTTT CASRPTAGRNQPQHF
TRBJ2-1 TRBD2 NA TRBV9 TGTGCCAGCAGCGTAAGGGGCGGGAGTCCCCACAATGAGCAGTTCTTC CASSVRGGSPHNEQFF
TRBJ2-3 NA NA TRBV25-1 TGTGCCAGCACCGAGGGTGGGAGTCGTGGGGATACGCAGTATTTT CASTEGGSRGDTQYF
TRBJ2-7 TRBD2 NA TRBV7-2 TGTGCCAGCAGCTCGGGGGGGGGAACAGGGCGCGAGCAGTACTTC CASSSGGGTGREQYF
TRBJ1-1 NA NA TRBV7-9 TGTGCCAGCATCGCCCCGGCGGGAACTGAAGCTTTCTTT CASIAPAGTEAFF
TRBJ2-1 NA NA TRBV6-4 TGTGCCAGCAGTGACAATCCGGGGCCAGGGGATGAGCAGTTCTTC CASSDNPGPGDEQFF
TRBJ2-7 NA once TRBV29-1 TGCAGCGTTGAAGGGGGAGGTGGGCCCTACGAGCAGTACTTC CSVEGGGGPYEQYF
TRBJ1-2 NA NA TRBV28 TGTGCCAGCAGTTTTGGTTGGTTCGGCCAGGGTTTAGGCTATGGCTACACCTTC CASSFGWFGQGLGYGYTF
TRBJ1-1 TRBD1 NA TRBV5-6 TGTGCCAGCAGCACCGGTACAGGGGGGGGGACTGAAGCTTTCTTT CASSTGTGGGTEAFF
TRBJ2-1 TRBD2 NA TRBV5-1 TGCGCCAGCAGCCCTCACGGGGGGACTAGCGGGACGAATGAGCAGTTCTTC CASSPHGGTSGTNEQFF
TRBJ1-2 TRBD1 NA TRBV28 TGTGCCAGCGACGGCAGGACAGGGGAATATGGCTACACCTTC CASDGRTGEYGYTF
TRBJ2-1 TRBD2 NA TRBV7-9 TGTGCCAGCAGTCACCCGGGACTAGCGGGAGGCAATGAGCAGTTCTTC CASSHPGLAGGNEQFF
TRBJ2-1 TRBD2 NA TRBV9 TGTGCCAGCACCGGACCTCCTGGCGGGAGGGCCCTCGGCGATGAGCAGTTCTTC CASTGPPGGRALGDEQFF
TRBJ2-7 NA NA TRBV11-1 TGTGCCAGCAGCTTAGAACTAACCGCCTACGAGCAGTACTTC CASSLELTAYEQYF
TRBJ1-2 NA few TRBV5-6 TGTGCCAGCAGTTTGTCAGACTCACCTAACTATGGCTACACCTTC CASSLSDSPNYGYTF
TRBJ2-1 TRBD2 NA TRBV5-1 TGCGCCAGCAGGACGACTAGCGGGAGGAGTGAGCAGTTCTTC CASRTTSGRSEQFF
TRBJ1-1 NA few TRBV18 TGTGCCAGCTCACCTCCTTTAGCTGGCACTGAAGCTTTCTTT CASSPPLAGTEAFF
TRBJ2-3 TRBD1 NA TRBV28 TGTGCCAGCAGTTTAATTCCGGGGACAGGTTGGGATACGCAGTATTTT CASSLIPGTGWDTQYF
TRBJ1-1 NA NA TRBV6-1 TGTGCCAGCAGATACGGGACTGGCGGTGAAGCTTTCTTT CASRYGTGGEAFF
TRBJ2-1 TRBD2 NA TRBV9 TGTGCCAGCAGAGGCGGGAGGCCCAATGAGCAGTTCTTC CASRGGRPNEQFF
TRBJ1-2 NA NA TRBV5-1 TGCGCCAGCCAGCCGGGACTACCGCTTATTTATGGCTACACCTTC CASQPGLPLIYGYTF
TRBJ1-2 NA few TRBV7-6 TGTGCCAGCAGCCCTACGGAAGGGGTAGTGAACTATGGCTACACCTTC CASSPTEGVVNYGYTF
TRBJ1-3 NA NA TRBV9 TGTGCCAGCAGCGTATCCGGCCGCGCAGGAGGAAACACCATATATTTT CASSVSGRAGGNTIYF
TRBJ2-6 TRBD2 NA TRBV4-2 TGTGCCAGCAACCCCGGGGGGGGCGCATATGGGGCCAACGGCCTGACTTTC CASNPGGGAYGANGLTF
TRBJ1-1 TRBD1 NA TRBV27 TGTGCCAGCAGTTTATGGGGACAGCCTGAAGCTTTCTTT CASSLWGQPEAFF
TRBJ2-2 NA few TRBV28 TGTGCCAGCAGTCCCTACCCCACGGGAGGGGGCGGCGGGGAGCTGTTTTTT CASSPYPTGGGGGELFF
TRBJ2-7 NA few TRBV23-1 TGCGCCAGCAGTCCCGACAGGTTGGGCTCCTACGAGCAGTACTTC CASSPDRLGSYEQYF
TRBJ2-7 NA NA TRBV28 TGTGCCAGCAGTTTGAGAGATTCCTACGAGCAGTACTTC CASSLRDSYEQYF
TRBJ2-7 NA few TRBV28 TGTGCCAGCAGTTTCTCCTACTACGAGCAGTACTTC CASSFSYYEQYF
TRBJ2-7 NA NA TRBV5-6 TGTGCCAGCACCTACATGAGCAGGGGCGACTACGAGCAGTACTTC CASTYMSRGDYEQYF
TRBJ2-5 NA NA TRBV19 TGTGCCAGTTCCGTGGAGACCCAGTACTTC CASSVETQYF
TRBJ2-5 TRBD1 NA TRBV5-1 TGCGCCAGCAGCTTGGACACAGGGGACGAGACCCAGTACTTC CASSLDTGDETQYF
TRBJ2-7 NA NA TRBV21-1 TGTGCCAGCAGCAAGGAAGGCCCACAGGACCCGATCGGGGAGCAGTACTTC CASSKEGPQDPIGEQYF
TRBJ2-7 NA NA TRBV6-6 TGTGCCAGTAGGGGGACGGATTCCTACGAGCAGTACTTC CASRGTDSYEQYF